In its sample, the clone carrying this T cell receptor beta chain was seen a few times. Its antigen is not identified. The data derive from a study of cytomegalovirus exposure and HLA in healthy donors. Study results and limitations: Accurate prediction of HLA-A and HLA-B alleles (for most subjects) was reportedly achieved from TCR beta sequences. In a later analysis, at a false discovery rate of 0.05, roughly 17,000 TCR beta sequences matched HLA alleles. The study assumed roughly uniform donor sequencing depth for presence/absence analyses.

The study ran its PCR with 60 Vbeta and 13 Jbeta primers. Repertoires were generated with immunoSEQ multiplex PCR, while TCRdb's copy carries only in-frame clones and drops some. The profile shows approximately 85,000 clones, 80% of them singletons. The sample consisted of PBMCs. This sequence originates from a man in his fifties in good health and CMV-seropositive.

Written as DNA, the CDR3 is TGTGCCAGCAACATGCTTAGCGGGAGGGAAGAGACCCAGTACTTC. This codes for CASNMLSGREETQYF. J is TRBJ2-5 and V is TRBV6-1; 11 nucleotides line up with TRBD2. Per the germline V gene, CDR1 is MNHNS and CDR2 is SASEGT. Germline trimming cut 7 bases from V and 3 bases from J; bases unmatched to any gene: 7. This CDR3 contains 15 residues.